This T cell receptor (beta chain) was captured in a study of breast tumors, draining lymph nodes, adjacent tissues. Overall study results and limits: Tumors had less TCR diversity than lymph nodes, more than nontumor tissue. Findings are consistent with lymph node origin and intratumoral expansion of most tumor T cells. Luminal-like breast cancer showed significantly higher tumor–nontumor repertoire similarity than basal-like. Data only fit, rather than demonstrated, lymph node origin of most tumor T cells.

This clonotype appeared many times. Antigen: not known. Per the germline V gene, CDR1 is MNHNS and CDR2 is SASEGT. V shed 3 bases and J shed 1 base, with 18 bases lying between them. The CDR3 spans 17 residues. Breast cancer patients provided tissue from their axillary draining lymph nodes. TCRdb re-derived calls from the multiplex PCR reads in MiXCR, one entry per CDR3 protein. Among tens of thousands of distinct CDR3 sequences listed, over 25% were seen once. The chain employs TRBV6-1 and TRBJ1-2; D gene ambiguous. Specimen: axillary lymph node tissue. This TCR derives from a female donor with breast cancer. Some clones in this sample may be carry-over from other donors' samples. CDR3 DNA sequence: TGTGCCAGCAGTGATAGCGGTTTTCGGTATTATAACTATGGCTACACCTTC. Protein sequence: CASSDSGFRYYNYGYTF.